Detailed here is one TCR beta chain. Its antigen is still unknown. Other DNA sequences of this sample code for an identical CDR3. This entry comes from a study of shared clonotypes between healthy human individuals. Points from the study as a whole: The study found lower generation probabilities in non-shared clonotypes than in those shared by all four donors. Some naive CD4 clonotypes, 4% to 6%, turned up in common across a handful of donors.

The DNA input per sorted-subset replicate PCR was roughly 0.2 ug, corresponding to tens of thousands of T cell genomes. Using immunoSEQ multiplex PCR, the repertoire was profiled, and TCRdb retains in-frame clones only, with some absent. The sample consists of roughly 890,000 clones, around 92% of them appearing once. The germline V and J ends were trimmed by 1 base and 0 bases, with 3 bases remaining between them. The germline CDR1 and CDR2 sequences are MNHEY and SMNVEV (reference sequence). The CDR3 is 13 residues long. Positive CCR7 selection of CD45RO-negative cells yielded the naive CD8 cells, and terminally differentiated effector memory CD45RA+ cells were excluded.

The chain uses TRBV27 and TRBJ1-1, with no clear D. Sequencing used naive CD8+ T cells sorted from blood. The origin of this receptor is a man aged 25-45 years in good health. This chain's CDR3 is CASSLLLNTEAFF. Written as DNA, the CDR3 is TGTGCCAGCAGTTTATTGCTGAACACTGAAGCTTTCTTT.